Below are 14 T cell receptor beta chains sequenced from a single sample in a study of T-cell reconstitution after alpha-beta-depleted transplantation in children. Unique molecular identifiers were used in preparing the TCRbeta library. MiXCR, applied by TCRdb to the PCR reads, yields one record per CDR3 protein. The sample includes about 420,000 distinct CDR3 sequences, about a tenth seen only once; the top ten take roughly 6%. The sequencing used PBMCs from the stem cell graft donor, collected from the stem cell graft. The receptors derive from a human donor who donated a stem cell graft to a child with acute myeloid leukemia.

This clonotype was recorded many times. The chain is built from TRBV7-2 and TRBJ2-5; D possibly corresponds to TRBD1 (6 bases). The CDR3 contains 15 residues. With 4 bases removed from V and 4 bases from J, the gap between germline ends came to 16 bases. CDR1 SGHTA and CDR2 FQGNSA come from the germline V gene. The CDR3 sequence is CASSSRDWGRETQYF. CDR3 DNA: TGTGCCAGCAGCTCCCGGGATTGGGGGCGAGAGACCCAGTACTTC.

The chain is built from TRBV5-1 and TRBJ1-1; D remains unclear. This CDR3 contains 14 residues. Deletions cut 3 bases from V and 1 base from J, with 10 bases between. In germline, CDR1 is SGHRS, CDR2 YFSETQ. CDR3 coding DNA: TGCGCCAGCAGCTCGTTTAGGGCGAACACTGAAGCTTTCTTT. It translates to CASSSFRANTEAFF.

CDR3 bases: TGTGCCAGCAGTTCCCCAGCGGGTGGCACAGATACGCAGTATTTT. Residues: CASSSPAGGTDTQYF. V gene TRBV6-5 combines with J gene TRBJ2-3, with a possible D match to TRBD2 (6 bases). The CDR3 length is 15 residues. Looked up from germline, CDR1 is MNHEY and CDR2 is SVGAGI. V lost 4 bases to trimming and J lost 1 base, with 12 bases between them.

This sequence joins TRBV27 and TRBJ2-1, with 12 positions matching TRBD2. Unmatched junction bases numbered 11, after V lost 3 bases and J lost 14 bases. The CDR3 contains 15 residues. In germline, CDR1 is MNHEY, CDR2 SMNVEV (reference sequence). The CDR3 DNA sequence: TGTGCCAGCAGTTTGTCACTAGCGGGAGGCCCCCTCGAGTTCTTC. Translated, it gives CASSLSLAGGPLEFF.

This clonotype has just a few counts. The genes are TRBV9 and TRBJ1-2; maybe TRBD1 (5 bases). The CDR3 loop spans 17 amino acids. The germline V and J ends were trimmed by 0 bases and 3 bases, with 18 bases remaining between them. Germline CDR1 and CDR2: SGDLS and YYNGEE. The CDR3 nucleotides read TGTGCCAGCAGCGTAGCTCCAGACAGCCAAGGCGACTATGGCTACACCTTC. This sequence encodes CASSVAPDSQGDYGYTF. The full variable domain, in which reference TRBV9 and TRBJ1-2 provide the parts outside the CDR3, is DSGVTQTPKHLITATGQRVTLRCSPRSGDLSVYWYQQSLDQGLQFLIQYYNGEERAKGNILERFSAQQFPDLHSELNLSSLELGDSALYFCASSVAPDSQGDYGYTFGSGTRLTVV.

This clonotype appeared a few times. This chain uses TRBV9 with TRBJ2-1, with D unresolved. V was pared by 2 bases and J by 6 bases, with 9 bases between. The CDR3 consists of 13 residues. The V gene's germline CDR1 is SGDLS and CDR2 YYNGEE. Here the CDR3 DNA reads TGTGCCAGCAGCGTTCCGGGCGGCAATGAGCAGTTCTTC. Amino acid sequence: CASSVPGGNEQFF.

The rearrangement uses TRBV2 and TRBJ1-5; no reliable D call. Trimming cost V 11 bases and J 1 base, with 12 bases left between them. The CDR3 runs to 13 residues. The germline gives CDR1 SNHLY, CDR2 FYNNEI. CDR3 in amino acids: CASTRESNQPQHF. In nucleotides, the CDR3 is TGTGCCTCCACCCGGGAGAGCAATCAGCCCCAGCATTTT. Complete variable domain (other parts from reference TRBV2 and TRBJ1-5): EPEVTQTPSHQVTQMGQEVILRCVPISNHLYFYWYRQILGQKVEFLVSFYNNEISEKSEIFDDQFSVERPDGSNFTLKIRSTKLEDSAMYFCASTRESNQPQHFGDGTRLSIL.

This clonotype appeared a few times. The gene calls are TRBV20-1 and TRBJ1-3; 9 positions match TRBD1. The CDR3 is 14 residues long. Losses at the gene ends were 6 bases for V and 3 bases for J; bases not matched to a gene: 6. Germline loops: CDR1 DFQATT, CDR2 SNEGSKA (reference sequence). The CDR3 DNA is TGCAGTGCCGAAGGACAGGGGTATGGAAACACCATATATTTT. Translating gives CSAEGQGYGNTIYF.

This chain joins TRBV7-6 and TRBJ2-3, with 12 bases lining up with TRBD2. Germline V gene data show CDR1 as SGHVS and CDR2 as FNYEAQ. The CDR3 length is 17 residues. With 2 bases clipped from V and 0 bases from J, the junction kept 3 bases outside the gene matches. The CDR3 region is CASSLTSGGLSTDTQYF. CDR3 DNA: TGTGCCAGCAGCTTAACTAGCGGGGGGCTCAGCACAGATACGCAGTATTTT.

Only a few counts were recorded for this clonotype. This chain connects TRBV20-1 to TRBJ1-4; D not certain. The length of the CDR3 is 12 residues. Trimming took off 3 bases at V and 5 bases at J, with 7 bases between the two ends. Germline CDR1 DFQATT, CDR2 SNEGSKA (reference sequence). For the CDR3, the DNA is TGCAGTGCTAGCAAGTTAAATGAAAAACTGTTTTTT. It is translated as CSASKLNEKLFF.

This clonotype was detected only a few times. The chain employs TRBV7-8 and TRBJ2-1, with 10 bases that match TRBD1. The germline CDR1 and CDR2 sequences are SGHVS and FQNEAQ. Losses at the gene ends were 5 bases for V and 7 bases for J; bases not matched to a gene: 14. This CDR3 contains 17 residues. The CDR3, as DNA: TGTGCCAGCAGCCCCCGGGACAGGGGTTCTTCTTCGAATGAGCAGTTCTTC. Its translation: CASSPRDRGSSSNEQFF.

This clonotype was counted ten times or more. The CDR3 DNA reads TGCAGTGCTAGAGAACAGGGGATTCAGTACTTC. This translates into CSAREQGIQYF. This chain links TRBV20-1 with TRBJ2-4; 7 bases are a match to TRBD1. The CDR3 is 11 residues long. Trimming removed 0 bases from V and 10 bases from J; junction bases left unmatched: 0. CDR1 is DFQATT, CDR2 SNEGSKA, per germline (reference sequence).

As for this clonotype: Relative to the germline gene, one junction end is altered; a read error may explain this. This chain connects TRBV20-1 to TRBJ2-7, with 9 bases identical to TRBD2. Germline-derived CDR1 and CDR2 are DFQATT and SNEGSKA (reference sequence). CDR3 length: 16 amino acids. CDR3 bases: TGCTGTGCTAGACCGACTAGCGGATTATTCTCCTACGAGCAGTACTTC. Protein: CCARPTSGLFSYEQYF.

This chain connects TRBV6-4 to TRBJ2-3; 7 bases match TRBD1. Trimming cost V 0 bases and J 8 bases; bases outside gene matches: 8. The length of the CDR3 is 15 residues. Germline-derived CDR1 and CDR2 are MRHNA and SNTAGT. CDR3 in DNA: TGTGCCAGCAGTGACTCGAATGAGGGGGCTGGTACGCAGTATTTT. This codes for CASSDSNEGAGTQYF.